The entry that follows covers one T cell receptor beta chain sequence. This receptor's antigen is unknown. No clone much larger than this one lies a single base away; base qualities are absent. Other nucleotide sequences from this sample produce the same CDR3. Using the deep immunoSEQ assay, multiplex PCR amplified TCR CDR3 regions from genomic DNA. Extracted genomic DNA from each cell subset was distributed evenly across all wells of several immunoSEQ 96-well plates, and each plate was treated as a replicate. Each replicate PCR for sorted subsets received roughly 0.2 ug genomic DNA, equal to roughly 30,000 T cell genomes. The purified libraries were quantified using a Qubit 3.0 fluorometer, sized with a Bioanalyzer 2100, and then quantified again using the KAPA Library Quantification kit. Every immunoSEQ 96-well plate was sequenced on a dedicated single-read 150-cycle Illumina NextSeq 550 flow cell. Per the original workflow: Because the immunoSEQ output held only junctional sequences and lacked quality scores, the filtering could not match the filtering applied to full-length reads. Sequences were annotated with PyIR, a Python wrapper for IgBLAST v1.9, and V/J genes and CDR3 were assigned using IMGT germline references. Reads were removed for weak V/J assignments (E-value above 1e-6), missing CDR3, stop codons, out-of-frame junctions, or ambiguous translated residues. V3J clonotypes were defined as sequences sharing an identical inferred V gene, J gene, and CDR3 amino acid sequence. The percentage overlap between two repertoires was calculated by dividing the number of shared unique clonotypes by the size of the smaller repertoire. Repertoire richness was assessed with RTK rarefaction, the Chao1 estimator, and Recon v2.1 estimates of unobserved clonotypes. OLGA was used to compute generation probabilities for all TCRbeta clonotypes that the gDNA method yielded from a handful of donors. Entries here come from immuneACCESS through TCRdb and include only in-frame sequences with V and J called. Some clones fail to appear in such tables; in the studies checked, an unresolved V gene covers under half of the shortfall, and the cause of the remainder is unknown. V, J and clone size are taken as reported in that table, and D and trimming were inferred from the DNA itself. Counted in this sample were millions of clones; 85% to 95% of them appeared once. The top ten clones comprise roughly 1% of the sample.

CD8 naive samples were CD45RO-negative cells positively selected for CCR7, giving a CD45RA+CCR7+ population that excluded TemRA cells. Donors were healthy HIV-negative adults with no recently reported acute infections or vaccinations. Only Caucasian adults living in Nashville, Tennessee, USA were represented among the donors. Blood was collected by leukapheresis, and PBMCs were isolated by Ficoll-Histopaque density gradient centrifugation and then cryopreserved in liquid nitrogen vapor phase. Analytical flow cytometry was used to check the purity and quantity of each magnetically sorted T cell population. Each sorted fraction had its genomic DNA isolated and then quantified by UV absorbance on a Nanodrop 2000c. This sample was taken from a study of shared clonotypes between healthy human individuals (TCRdb year 2020). For context, the study as a whole: A couple of women and a few men aged 18 to 49 years were included in the cohort. For each donor, CD4 naive and CD4 memory were each run on three plates, CD8 naive on two plates, and CD8 memory on one plate. To estimate repertoire size and how much clonotype sharing occurs between individuals, the study deeply sequenced the blood TCR repertoires of roughly 5 healthy adults. Libraries were prepared and TCR repertoires were sequenced by different laboratories using diverse techniques, in order to increase sequencing depth and limit assay-specific biases. Between about 0.8 and 9 billion PBMCs per donor were obtained by leukapheresis. The research as a whole found: When a handful of donors were compared, the shared fraction of clonotypes was 5% to 6.5% for naive CD4, 3.5% for naive CD8, 2.3% for memory CD4, and 0.35% to 0.4% for memory CD8. Estimated clonotype richness was generally larger for naive than for memory subsets. Only blood was sampled, and tissue TCR repertoires likely differ from those in blood. Based on pairwise subsampling, the degree of clonotype sharing among donors was expected to be affected by sequencing depth. Rarefaction of sorted-subset datasets indicated incomplete sequencing despite the large sequencing depth. The genetic and exposure-history diversity represented was limited by the small number of donors. Higher generation probabilities were observed for clonotypes shared by all four sorted-subset donors than for non-shared clonotypes.

The V end loses 3 bases and the J end loses 0 bases, and a stretch of 9 bases separates them. The CDR3 holds 14 amino acids from the cysteine to the phenylalanine. Only the CDR3 portion is preserved as DNA: 42 bases, with reading frame beginning at the first base. The germline V gene specifies KGHSH as CDR1 and LQKENI as CDR2. This chain is built from TRBV18 and TRBJ2-7; the best D guess is TRBD1, with 6 bases matching. Material for sequencing was naive CD8+ T cells sorted from blood. In the paper's terms, the cell subset or site label means: CD45RA+CCR7+. The TCR originated in a man aged 18 to 29 in good health. DNA sequence: TGTGCCAGCTCACCCCGGGACAACTCCTACGAGCAGTACTTC. It translates as CASSPRDNSYEQYF.